The 7 T cell receptor beta chains below all came from one sample that was sequenced in a study of radiotherapy plus CTLA-4 blockade in lung cancer. Measured with immunoSEQ multiplex PCR; TCRdb has only the in-frame clones, and not every one. This repertoire shows 60,000 to 65,000 clones, about 80% found once; its top ten account for about 4.4%. The sequences come from peripheral blood, collected from a patient treated with radiotherapy plus ipilimumab. These receptors came from a human donor with non-small cell lung cancer who had a complete response to radiotherapy plus ipilimumab.

The chain uses TRBV9 and TRBJ1-3, with D perhaps matching TRBD1 (6 bases). The CDR3 covers 16 residues. Germline CDR1 SGDLS, CDR2 YYNGEE. With 4 bases removed from V and 0 bases from J, the gap between germline ends came to 14 bases. The CDR3: CASSPMGQTSGNTIYF. The CDR3 region has the DNA TGTGCCAGCAGCCCAATGGGACAAACCTCTGGAAACACCATATATTTT.

The chain is built from TRBV5-6 and TRBJ2-7; the match to TRBD1 covers 7 bases. The germline V gene encodes CDR1 SGHDT and CDR2 YYEEEE. The CDR3 is 14 amino acids. Trimming cost V 4 bases and J 2 bases; bases outside gene matches: 6. CDR3 region: CASSLTGPPYEQYV. The CDR3 region has the DNA TGTGCCAGCAGCCTGACAGGGCCTCCCTACGAGCAGTACGTC.

V is TRBV6-5 and J is TRBJ2-3; no clear D gene. The germline V gene has CDR1 MNHEY and CDR2 SVGAGI. The CDR3 totals 15 residues. Trimming cost V 0 bases and J 2 bases, with 9 bases left between them. CDR3 in amino acids: CASSYSRRPTDTQYF. The DNA for the CDR3 is TGTGCCAGCAGTTACTCGCGCCGGCCCACAGATACGCAGTATTTT.

The V gene is TRBV10-2, the J gene TRBJ2-3; TRBD1 matches 9 bases. This CDR3 has 15 residues. The germline gives CDR1 WSHSY, CDR2 SAAADI. V shed 8 bases and J 1 base; nucleotides not matched to a gene: 7. Here the CDR3 DNA reads TGCGCCAGCTCCGACAGGGGGGTGGGCACAGATACGCAGTATTTT. The encoded protein is CASSDRGVGTDTQYF.

This clone was observed a few times. The chain joins TRBV10-3 to TRBJ2-7, with TRBD2 identical over 8 bases. Germline-derived CDR1 and CDR2 are ENHRY and SYGVKD. With V trimmed by 0 bases and J by 3 bases, 1 base remained unmatched. CDR3 length: 14 residues. The CDR3 DNA reads TGTGCCATCAGTGAGTCCGGGAGGGACTACGAGCAGTACGTC. Residues: CAISESGRDYEQYV.

The rearrangement uses TRBV19 and TRBJ2-3, with 9 bases fitting TRBD1. Germline V lookup: CDR1 LNHDA, CDR2 SQIVND (reference sequence). The junction had 14 bases not matched to a gene; V was cut back by 7 bases and J by 0 bases. This CDR3 spans 18 amino acids. The DNA of the CDR3 is TGTGCCAGTACCCCATCCCGCTACAGGGGGCTGAGCACAGATACGCAGTATTTT. Encoded protein: CASTPSRYRGLSTDTQYF.

This clone appeared once. The chain carries TRBV6-5 and TRBJ2-7; the match to TRBD1 covers 7 bases. This CDR3 is 14 amino acids long. Per germline, CDR1 MNHEY and CDR2 SVGAGI. After removal of 4 bases from V and 3 bases from J, the junction contained 6 bases not matched to a gene. CDR3 sequence reads: CASSSEGQHYEQYF. CDR3 in DNA: TGTGCCAGCAGTTCCGAGGGACAGCACTACGAGCAGTACTTC.